These 13 T cell receptor beta chains share one sample of origin, sequenced in a study of T-cell memory formation after mild COVID-19. TCRdb itself ran the 5' RACE reads through MiXCR, one entry per CDR3 protein. The table records about 340,000 distinct CDR3 sequences, roughly an eighth of them present only once. Sequencing was performed on PBMCs or a T cell subset sorted from them (not recorded which). The receptors here all came from a young man who had mild COVID-19 (a few samples of this study predate the infection). Cell type and time point are not known.

The gene calls are TRBV7-2 and TRBJ2-3, with D possibly being TRBD2 (6 bases). Trimming took 5 bases from V and 1 from J, leaving 16 bases between them. In germline, CDR1 is SGHTA, CDR2 FQGNSA. This CDR3 is built from 16 residues. The chain's CDR3 is CASSPRSGDRTDTQYF. The CDR3 nucleotides read TGTGCCAGCAGCCCTCGTTCGGGGGATCGCACAGATACGCAGTATTTT. Full variable domain (outside the CDR3, taken from reference TRBV7-2 and TRBJ2-3): GAGVSQSPSNKVTEKGKDVELRCDPISGHTALYWYRQSLGQGLEFLIYFQGNSAPDKSGLPSDRFSAERTGGSVSTLTIQRTQQEDSAVYLCASSPRSGDRTDTQYFGPGTRLTVL.

This clonotype was seen a handful of times. The gene calls are TRBV20-1 and TRBJ1-4, with D uncertain. Between the trimmed V and J ends, which lost 2 bases and 3 bases, there was a span of 10 bases. The CDR3 totals 14 residues. The germline V gene encodes CDR1 DFQATT and CDR2 SNEGSKA (reference sequence). CDR3 protein: CSARMAEPNEKLFF. CDR3 DNA: TGCAGTGCTAGAATGGCGGAGCCTAATGAAAAACTGTTTTTT.

In this sample, this clonotype turned up a few times. J is TRBJ2-5 and V is TRBV6-5; the D gene could be TRBD1 or TRBD2 (5 bases each). Trimming pared 0 bases from V and 4 bases from J, leaving 15 bases between. This CDR3 is built from 16 residues. Germline assignment: CDR1 MNHEY and CDR2 SVGAGI. As DNA, the CDR3 is TGTGCCAGCAGTTACTCGAAAATGACGGGGACAGAGACCCAGTACTTC. Residues: CASSYSKMTGTETQYF.

The V gene is TRBV18, the J gene TRBJ1-1; no clear D gene. This CDR3 spans 15 amino acids. Per the germline V gene, CDR1 is KGHSH and CDR2 is LQKENI. V was trimmed by 2 bases and J by 5 bases, leaving 15 bases between them. The CDR3: CASSPVVVKGTEAFF. The CDR3 DNA follows: TGTGCCAGCTCACCAGTTGTGGTAAAGGGTACTGAAGCTTTCTTT.

This clonotype was detected only a few times. This chain joins TRBV6-5 and TRBJ2-2; D could derive from TRBD1 or TRBD2 (5 bases each). The CDR3 is 13 amino acids. Germline CDR1 MNHEY, CDR2 SVGAGI. V was pared by 2 bases and J by 10 bases, with 11 bases between. The CDR3 spells CASSYRGVMELFF. The CDR3 nucleotides read TGTGCCAGCAGTTACAGGGGAGTAATGGAGCTGTTTTTT.

This clonotype was seen a few times. V is TRBV7-9 and J is TRBJ2-5; 11 bases align to TRBD2. CDR1 and CDR2 from the germline V gene are SEHNR and FQNEAQ (reference sequence). The CDR3 covers 16 residues. The V and J ends lost 4 bases and 1 base, in that order; junction bases with no gene match: 5. The CDR3 reads CASSSPSGGFQETQYF. In DNA form, the CDR3 reads TGTGCCAGCAGCTCCCCTAGCGGGGGGTTCCAAGAGACCCAGTACTTC.

The CDR3 sequence is CASSQSVADTQYF. The CDR3 DNA is TGTGCCAGCAGCCAATCTGTTGCGGATACGCAGTATTTT. The chain joins TRBV14 to TRBJ2-3, with D hard to call. V was cut by 2 bases and J by 6 bases, with 9 bases left in between. Germline V gene sequence: CDR1 SGHDN, CDR2 FVKESK. The CDR3 has 13 amino acids.

V is TRBV7-9 and J is TRBJ2-3; a possible D gene is TRBD1 (5 bases). The CDR3 length is 14 residues. Germline values: CDR1 SEHNR, CDR2 FQNEAQ (reference sequence). With 3 bases removed from V and 5 bases from J, the gap between germline ends came to 12 bases. The DNA for the CDR3 is TGTGCCAGCAGCTTCCAGGGAATTGGAGATACGCAGTATTTT. Translating gives CASSFQGIGDTQYF.

At least ten counts were recorded for this clonotype. This chain links TRBV30 with TRBJ1-1; 8 bases match TRBD1. The CDR3 sequence is 13 residues long. V gave up 0 bases and J gave up 4 bases; unmatched junction bases: 1. Germline V gene sequence: CDR1 GTSNPN, CDR2 SVGIG (reference sequence). As DNA, the CDR3 is TGTGCCTGGAGTGTAGGACAGGGCACTGAAGCTTTCTTT. As protein: CAWSVGQGTEAFF.

The chain joins TRBV5-1 to TRBJ2-2; 9 nucleotides line up with TRBD1. V shed 0 bases and J 6 bases; nucleotides not matched to a gene: 9. The CDR3 has 17 amino acids. Germline V gene lookup returns CDR1 SGHRS and CDR2 YFSETQ. CDR3 in amino acids: CASSLDPSRDRAGELFF. CDR3 sequence (DNA): TGCGCCAGCAGCTTGGACCCGTCCCGGGACAGGGCCGGGGAGCTGTTTTTT.

There are many counts of this clonotype. The rearrangement links TRBV5-1 to TRBJ1-2, with D possibly being TRBD1 (5 bases). V was cut by 4 bases and J by 8 bases, with 18 bases left in between. This CDR3 region has 14 residues. The V gene's germline CDR1 is SGHRS and CDR2 YFSETQ. The CDR3 nucleotides are TGCGCCAGCAGCCGGGACGGAGGGCCCTACGGCTACACCTTC. This translates into CASSRDGGPYGYTF.

The chain uses TRBV9 and TRBJ1-2; possibly TRBD1 for D (6 bases). The V end lost 3 bases, the J end lost 7 bases, and 10 bases lay between the germline ends. Looked up from germline, CDR1 is SGDLS and CDR2 is YYNGEE. CDR3 length: 12 amino acids. CDR3 in DNA: TGTGCCAGCAGCGACGGAGGGGGTGGCTACACCTTC. It yields the protein CASSDGGGGYTF. Combining the CDR3 with reference TRBV9 and TRBJ1-2 gives the whole variable domain DSGVTQTPKHLITATGQRVTLRCSPRSGDLSVYWYQQSLDQGLQFLIQYYNGEERAKGNILERFSAQQFPDLHSELNLSSLELGDSALYFCASSDGGGGYTFGSGTRLTVV.

This clonotype was counted only a few times. This CDR3 is CASSPTRQGRAEAFF. The DNA of the CDR3 is TGTGCCAGCAGCCCCACCCGACAGGGCAGAGCTGAAGCTTTCTTT. The genes are TRBV6-2 or TRBV6-3 and TRBJ1-1; 7 nucleotides match TRBD1. The CDR3 runs to 15 residues. With V trimmed by 6 bases and J by 6 bases, 13 bases remained unmatched. Germline CDR1 is MNHEY and CDR2 is SVGEGT.